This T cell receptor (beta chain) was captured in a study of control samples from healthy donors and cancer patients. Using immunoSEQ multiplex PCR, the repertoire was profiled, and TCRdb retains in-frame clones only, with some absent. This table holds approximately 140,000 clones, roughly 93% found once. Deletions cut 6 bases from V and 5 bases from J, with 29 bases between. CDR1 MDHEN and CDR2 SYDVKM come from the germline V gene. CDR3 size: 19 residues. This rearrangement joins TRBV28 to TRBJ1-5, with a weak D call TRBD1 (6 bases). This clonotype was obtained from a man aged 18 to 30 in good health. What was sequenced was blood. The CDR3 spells CASSQRVGTISIGDQPQHF. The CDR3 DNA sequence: TGTGCCAGCAGCCAAAGGGTCGGGACAATCTCGATCGGGGATCAGCCCCAGCATTTT.